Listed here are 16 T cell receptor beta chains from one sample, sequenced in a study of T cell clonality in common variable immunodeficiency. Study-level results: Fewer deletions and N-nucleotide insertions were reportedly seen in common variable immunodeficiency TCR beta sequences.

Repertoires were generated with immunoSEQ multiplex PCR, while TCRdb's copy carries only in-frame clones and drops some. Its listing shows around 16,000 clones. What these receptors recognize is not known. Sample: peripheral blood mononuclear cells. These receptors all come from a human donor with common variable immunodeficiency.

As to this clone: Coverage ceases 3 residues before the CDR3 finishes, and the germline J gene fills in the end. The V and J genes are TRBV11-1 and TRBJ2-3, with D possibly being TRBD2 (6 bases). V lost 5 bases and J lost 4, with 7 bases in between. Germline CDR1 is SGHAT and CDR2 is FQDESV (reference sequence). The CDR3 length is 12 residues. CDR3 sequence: CASSGTSDTQYF. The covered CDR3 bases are TGTGCCAGCAGCGGGACTTCAGATACG.

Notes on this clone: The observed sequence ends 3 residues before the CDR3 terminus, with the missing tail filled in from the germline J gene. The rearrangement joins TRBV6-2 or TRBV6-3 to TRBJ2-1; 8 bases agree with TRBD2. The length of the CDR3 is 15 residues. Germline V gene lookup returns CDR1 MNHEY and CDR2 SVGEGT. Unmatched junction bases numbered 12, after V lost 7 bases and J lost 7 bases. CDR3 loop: CASISGSLSGNEQFF. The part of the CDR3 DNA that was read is TGTGCCAGCATCAGCGGGAGTCTTTCTGGTAATGAG.

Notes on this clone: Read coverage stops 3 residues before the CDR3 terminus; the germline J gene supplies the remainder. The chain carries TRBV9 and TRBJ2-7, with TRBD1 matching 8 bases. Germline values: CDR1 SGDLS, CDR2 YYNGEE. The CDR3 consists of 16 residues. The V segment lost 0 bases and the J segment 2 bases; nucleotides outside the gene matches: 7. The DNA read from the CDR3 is TGTGCCAGCAGCGTAGCTTTAGGGGGACAGGCCTACGAG. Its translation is CASSVALGGQAYE. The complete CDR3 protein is CASSVALGGQAYEQYF.

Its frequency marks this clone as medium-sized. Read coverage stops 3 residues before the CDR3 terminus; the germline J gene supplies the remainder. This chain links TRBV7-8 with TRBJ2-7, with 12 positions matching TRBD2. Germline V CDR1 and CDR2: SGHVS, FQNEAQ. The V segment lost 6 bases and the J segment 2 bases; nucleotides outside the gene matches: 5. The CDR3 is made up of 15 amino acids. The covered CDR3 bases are TGTGCCAGCAGTTGGACTAGCGGGGCCACCTACGAG. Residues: CASSWTSGATYE. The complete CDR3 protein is CASSWTSGATYEQYF.

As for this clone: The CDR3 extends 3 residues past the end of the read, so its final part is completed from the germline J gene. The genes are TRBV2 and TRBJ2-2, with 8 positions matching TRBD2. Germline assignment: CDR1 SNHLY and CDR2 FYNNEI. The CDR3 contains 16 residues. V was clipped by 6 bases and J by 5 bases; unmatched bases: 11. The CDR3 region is CASSPTSGLGTGELFF. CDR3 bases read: TGTGCCAGCAGCCCCACTAGCGGTCTGGGGACCGGGGAG.

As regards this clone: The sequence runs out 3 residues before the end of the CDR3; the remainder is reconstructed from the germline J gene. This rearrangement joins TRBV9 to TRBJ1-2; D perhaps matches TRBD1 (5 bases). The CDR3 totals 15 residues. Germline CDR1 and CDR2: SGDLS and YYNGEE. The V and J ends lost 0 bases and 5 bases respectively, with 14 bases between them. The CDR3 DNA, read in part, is TGTGCCAGCAGCGTAGCCCTGACGGACAAGTATGGC. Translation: CASSVALTDKYG. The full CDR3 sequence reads CASSVALTDKYGYTF.

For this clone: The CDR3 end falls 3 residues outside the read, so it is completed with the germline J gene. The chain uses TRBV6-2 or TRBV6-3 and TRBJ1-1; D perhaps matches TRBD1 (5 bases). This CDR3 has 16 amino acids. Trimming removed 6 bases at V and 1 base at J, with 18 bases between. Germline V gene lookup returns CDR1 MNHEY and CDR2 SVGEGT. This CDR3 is CASRTNPGLTNTEAFF. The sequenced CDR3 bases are TGTGCCAGCAGGACGAACCCGGGACTGACGAACACTGAA.

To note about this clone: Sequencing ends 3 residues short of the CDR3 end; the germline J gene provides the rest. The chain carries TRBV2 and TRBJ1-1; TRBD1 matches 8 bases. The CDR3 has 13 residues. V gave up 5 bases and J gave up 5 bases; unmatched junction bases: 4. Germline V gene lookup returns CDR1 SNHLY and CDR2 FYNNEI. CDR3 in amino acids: CASSWTGLTEAFF. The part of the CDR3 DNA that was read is TGTGCCAGCAGTTGGACAGGGTTGACTGAA.

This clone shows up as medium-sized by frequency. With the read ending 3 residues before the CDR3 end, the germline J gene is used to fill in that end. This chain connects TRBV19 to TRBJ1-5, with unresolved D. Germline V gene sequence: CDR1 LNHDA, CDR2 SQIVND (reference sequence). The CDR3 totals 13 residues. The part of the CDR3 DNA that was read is TGTGCCAGTAGTATGATACAGTTTTTACCC. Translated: CASSMIQFLP. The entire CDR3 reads CASSMIQFLPQHF.

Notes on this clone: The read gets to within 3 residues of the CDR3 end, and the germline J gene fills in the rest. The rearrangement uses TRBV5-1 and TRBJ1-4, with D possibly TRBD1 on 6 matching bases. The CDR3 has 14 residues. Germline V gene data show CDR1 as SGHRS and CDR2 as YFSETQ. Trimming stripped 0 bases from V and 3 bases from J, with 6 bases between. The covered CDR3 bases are TGCGCCAGCAGCTTGGGGGGGCCTAATGAAAAA. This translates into CASSLGGPNEK. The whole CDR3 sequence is CASSLGGPNEKLFF. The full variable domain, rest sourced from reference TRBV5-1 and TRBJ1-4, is KAGVTQTPRYLIKTRGQQVTLSCSPISGHRSVSWYQQTPGQGLQFLFEYFSETQRNKGNFPGRFSGRQFSNSRSEMNVSTLELGDSALYLCASSLGGPNEKLFFGSGTQLSVL.

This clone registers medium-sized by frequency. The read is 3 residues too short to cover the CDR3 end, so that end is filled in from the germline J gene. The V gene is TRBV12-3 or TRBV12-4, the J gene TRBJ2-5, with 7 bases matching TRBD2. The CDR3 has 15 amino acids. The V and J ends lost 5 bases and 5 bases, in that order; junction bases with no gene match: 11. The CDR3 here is CASSNEWGGSETQYF. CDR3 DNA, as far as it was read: TGTGCCAGCAGTAACGAGTGGGGGGGGTCGGAGACC.

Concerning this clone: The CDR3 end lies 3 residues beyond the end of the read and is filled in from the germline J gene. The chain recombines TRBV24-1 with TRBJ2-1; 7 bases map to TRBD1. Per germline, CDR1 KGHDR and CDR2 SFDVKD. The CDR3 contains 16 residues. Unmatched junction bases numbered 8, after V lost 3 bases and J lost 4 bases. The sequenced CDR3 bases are TGTGCCACCAGTGATCCTGACAGGGTGGGGTACAATGAG. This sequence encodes CATSDPDRVGYNE. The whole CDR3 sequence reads CATSDPDRVGYNEQFF.

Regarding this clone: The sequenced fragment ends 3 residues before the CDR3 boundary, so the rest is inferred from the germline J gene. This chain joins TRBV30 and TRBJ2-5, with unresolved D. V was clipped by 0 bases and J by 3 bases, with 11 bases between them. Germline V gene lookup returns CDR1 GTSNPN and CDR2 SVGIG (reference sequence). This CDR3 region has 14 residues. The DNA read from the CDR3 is TGTGCCTGGAGTGTAGGGCTGTTGAAAGAGACC. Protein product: CAWSVGLLKET. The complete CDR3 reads CAWSVGLLKETQYF.

The covered CDR3 bases are TGTGCCAGCAGCTTATACTCGTACGAG. As protein: CASSLYSYE. The complete CDR3 protein is CASSLYSYEQYF. J is TRBJ2-7 and V is TRBV7-8; no firm D call. Read sequence stops 3 residues before the CDR3 end, and the germline J gene provides the missing end. The CDR3 runs 12 residues. V dropped 2 bases and J dropped 4 bases, with 6 bases sitting between them. Germline lookup yields CDR1 SGHVS and CDR2 FQNEAQ. Full variable domain (outside the CDR3, taken from reference TRBV7-8 and TRBJ2-7): GAGVSQSPRYKVAKRGQDVALRCDPISGHVSLFWYQQALGQGPEFLTYFQNEAQLDKSGLPSDRFFAERPEGSVSTLKIQRTQQEDSAVYLCASSLYSYEQYFGPGTRLTVT.

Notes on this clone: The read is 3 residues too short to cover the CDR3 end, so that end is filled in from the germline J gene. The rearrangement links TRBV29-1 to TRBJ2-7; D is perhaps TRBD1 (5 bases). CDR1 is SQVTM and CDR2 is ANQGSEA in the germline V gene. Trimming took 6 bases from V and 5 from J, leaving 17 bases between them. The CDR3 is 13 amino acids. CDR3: CSVNSGWSDEQYF. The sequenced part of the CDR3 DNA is TGCAGCGTAAATTCAGGGTGGTCGGACGAG.

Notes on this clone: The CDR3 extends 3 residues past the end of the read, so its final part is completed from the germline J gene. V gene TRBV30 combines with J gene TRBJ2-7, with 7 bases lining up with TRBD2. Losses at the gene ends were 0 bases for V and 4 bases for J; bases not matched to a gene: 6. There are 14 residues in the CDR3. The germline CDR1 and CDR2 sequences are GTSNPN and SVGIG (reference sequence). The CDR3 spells CAWSVVSGQYEQYF. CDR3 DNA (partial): TGTGCCTGGAGTGTAGTTAGCGGGCAATACGAG.